The present entry profiles one TCR beta chain with its context. This CDR3 is 14 amino acids long. CDR1 is SQVTM and CDR2 is ANQGSEA in the germline V gene. Trimming cost V 0 bases and J 3 bases; bases outside gene matches: 5. The data were obtained in a study of T cell changes during pregnancy in multiple sclerosis. Profiling relied on immunoSEQ multiplex PCR, and the TCRdb table lists in-frame clones only, not all of them. The data hold some 45,000 clones, with approximately 91% observed a single time. The receptor's source is a female donor in good health, enrolled as a control in a pregnancy study. The sample in question was CD4+ T cells from peripheral blood mononuclear cells, obtained after pregnancy. The J gene is TRBJ2-7, the V gene TRBV29-1, with 7 bases fitting TRBD1. The CDR3 DNA sequence: TGCAGCGTTGAAGACGAGACAGGGAGCTACGAGCAGTACTTC. Translated, it gives CSVEDETGSYEQYF.